The 30 T cell receptor beta chains listed next were all sequenced from one sample in a study of blood T cell repertoires in COVID-19. Clones were sequenced by immunoSEQ multiplex PCR, and TCRdb holds only the in-frame ones, with some missing. The sample has fewer than 300,000 clones, 85% seen once. What was sequenced was peripheral blood. Receptors originate from a human donor in a cohort sampled during active COVID-19.

This chain uses TRBV6-5 with TRBJ2-1; D unresolved. There are 16 residues in the CDR3. Germline loops: CDR1 MNHEY, CDR2 SVGAGI. With 2 bases removed from V and 5 bases from J, the gap between germline ends came to 16 bases. DNA of the CDR3: TGTGCCAGCAGTTACACAGCTAACCGAAAGAACAATGAGCAGTTCTTC. It specifies CASSYTANRKNNEQFF.

J is TRBJ2-5 and V is TRBV29-1, with 9 bases identical to TRBD2. The CDR3 runs 13 residues. The germline gives CDR1 SQVTM, CDR2 ANQGSEA. The ends lost 3 bases at V and 5 bases at J; junction bases unmatched: 4. In DNA, the CDR3 is TGCAGCGTTGATAGCGGGAGATCGGAGACCCAGTACTTC. Its translation is CSVDSGRSETQYF.

There are many counts of this clone. The chain couples TRBV3-1 (or the pseudogene TRBV3-2) to TRBJ2-1, with 10 bases aligning to TRBD2. Looked up from germline, CDR1 is LGHDT and CDR2 is YNNKEL (reference sequence). The CDR3 loop spans 16 amino acids. With 1 base clipped from V and 12 bases from J, the junction kept 12 bases outside the gene matches. The CDR3 coding sequence is TGTGCCAGCAGCCAAGCTGGCTCTAGCGGGAGAGGACGGCAGTTCTTC. Its protein product is CASSQAGSSGRGRQFF.

The chain is built from TRBV5-4 and TRBJ2-3; 10 bases match TRBD1. Trimming at V came to 4 bases and at J to 3 bases, leaving 5 bases not matched to a gene. The CDR3 is 15 amino acids. CDR1 and CDR2 from the germline V gene are SGHNT and YYREEE (reference sequence). CDR3 bases: TGTGCCAGCAGCCCGACAGGGGGCGCGACAGATACGCAGTATTTT. It translates to CASSPTGGATDTQYF. The full variable domain, rest sourced from reference TRBV5-4 and TRBJ2-3, is ETGVTQSPTHLIKTRGQQVTLRCSSQSGHNTVSWYQQALGQGPQFIFQYYREEENGRGNFPPRFSGLQFPNYSSELNVNALELDDSALYLCASSPTGGATDTQYFGPGTRLTVL.

The chain recombines TRBV11-2 with TRBJ2-3; the D gene is possibly TRBD2 (5 bases). V lost 3 bases and J lost 0, with 13 bases in between. Per germline, CDR1 SGHAT and CDR2 FQNNGV. This CDR3 spans 16 amino acids. As DNA, the CDR3 is TGTGCCAGCAGCTTTGGAACTAGGCGGAGCACAGATACGCAGTATTTT. It codes for CASSFGTRRSTDTQYF.

The chain combines TRBV12-3 or TRBV12-4 with TRBJ1-1; D gene unclear. V was trimmed by 3 bases and J by 6 bases, leaving 11 bases between them. CDR3 length: 13 residues. The CDR3 bases are TGTGCCAGCAGTTTCAAGGAGAGGTCTGAAGCTTTCTTT. Its protein is CASSFKERSEAFF.

The V and J genes are TRBV4-1 and TRBJ2-1, with TRBD2 as a possible D gene (6 bases). V shed 7 bases and J shed 9 bases, with 19 bases lying between them. The CDR3 has 14 amino acids. Germline CDR1 and CDR2: MGHRA and YSYEKL. CDR3 residues: CASKTGLTDGEQFF. As DNA, the CDR3 is TGCGCCAGCAAAACGGGACTTACTGACGGTGAGCAGTTCTTC.

In its sample, this clone was seen a few times. V and J are TRBV5-5 and TRBJ1-5; D not resolved. Germline V lookup: CDR1 SGHKS, CDR2 YYEKEE (reference sequence). V lost 0 bases and J lost 1, with 11 bases in between. This CDR3 has 16 amino acids. CDR3: CASSLEPGISNQPQHF. The CDR3 nucleotides read TGTGCCAGCAGCTTGGAACCGGGGATAAGCAATCAGCCCCAGCATTTT.

The chain links TRBV5-1 to TRBJ2-3; 9 bases fit TRBD1. Germline loops: CDR1 SGHRS, CDR2 YFSETQ. V shed 2 bases and J 0 bases; nucleotides not matched to a gene: 10. The CDR3 has 18 residues. The CDR3 sequence: CASSLRQGGLTSTDTQYF. The DNA for the CDR3 is TGCGCCAGCAGCTTACGACAGGGGGGATTAACTAGCACAGATACGCAGTATTTT.

The genes are TRBV12-3 or TRBV12-4 and TRBJ2-1; D possibly corresponds to TRBD1 (6 bases). V was trimmed by 5 bases and J by 11 bases, leaving 13 bases between them. The CDR3 runs 12 residues. DNA of the CDR3: TGTGCCAGCAGTCCTGGGACAACAAAGCAGTTCTTC. This sequence encodes CASSPGTTKQFF.

This clone was seen more than once but under ten times. This rearrangement joins TRBV7-9 to TRBJ1-2, with 9 bases identical to TRBD1. J lost 2 bases, V lost 5 bases, and 3 bases had no gene match. Looked up from germline, CDR1 is SEHNR and CDR2 is FQNEAQ (reference sequence). The CDR3 has 14 amino acids. The CDR3 reads CASSAGTGNYGYTF. CDR3 nucleotides: TGTGCCAGCAGCGCCGGGACAGGGAACTATGGCTACACCTTC.

J is TRBJ2-1 and V is TRBV28; TRBD2 agrees at 11 bases. CDR1 MDHEN and CDR2 SYDVKM come from the germline V gene. V dropped 6 bases and J dropped 4; count of bases not matched to a gene: 8. The CDR3 runs 16 residues. The CDR3 here is CASSPPGLAEYNEQFF. CDR3 DNA sequence: TGTGCCAGCAGCCCGCCGGGACTAGCGGAATACAATGAGCAGTTCTTC.

This rearrangement joins TRBV28 to TRBJ2-7; weak D call: TRBD1 (6 bases). CDR3 length: 13 amino acids. In germline, CDR1 is MDHEN, CDR2 SYDVKM. Between the trimmed V and J ends, which lost 8 bases and 4 bases, there was a span of 15 bases. CDR3 sequence reads: CASDSSTGYEQYF. For the CDR3, the DNA is TGTGCCAGCGACTCTTCAACAGGGTACGAGCAGTACTTC.

This clone was found once. V usage is TRBV5-1 and J usage is TRBJ2-1; 8 nucleotides align to TRBD1. Germline loops: CDR1 SGHRS, CDR2 YFSETQ. CDR3 length: 14 amino acids. The V gene end was trimmed by 4 bases and the J gene end by 9 bases; junction bases not matched to a gene: 9. CDR3 nucleotide sequence: TGCGCCAGCAGCCTTAGGACAGGGAATGGTGAGCAGTTCTTC. Translated: CASSLRTGNGEQFF.

This sequence joins TRBV10-2 and TRBJ1-2, with D perhaps TRBD1 (6 bases). V was clipped by 7 bases and J by 4 bases, with 19 bases between them. This CDR3 comprises 15 residues. CDR1 WSHSY and CDR2 SAAADI come from the germline V gene. CDR3 sequence: CASTPLTGQLYGYTF. CDR3 DNA: TGCGCCAGCACCCCCCTGACAGGCCAACTCTATGGCTACACCTTC.

The chain is built from TRBV24-1 and TRBJ2-3; weak D call: TRBD2 (5 bases). The ends were cut back, 7 bases at V and 0 bases at J, with 13 bases in the middle. The germline V gene encodes CDR1 KGHDR and CDR2 SFDVKD. The CDR3 is 15 amino acids. CDR3 coding DNA: TGTGCCACCAGGATGAGCGGAACTAGCACAGATACGCAGTATTTT. It codes for CATRMSGTSTDTQYF.

This clone was detected a few times. The rearrangement uses TRBV18 and TRBJ1-5; D unresolved. V lost 1 base and J lost 7, with 14 bases in between. Looked up from germline, CDR1 is KGHSH and CDR2 is LQKENI. CDR3 size: 15 residues. The CDR3 DNA reads TGTGCCAGCTCACCACAGAGCGGGGAAGGGCAGCCCCAGCATTTT. This codes for CASSPQSGEGQPQHF.

V and J are TRBV19 and TRBJ1-1; D remains ambiguous. Per germline, CDR1 LNHDA and CDR2 SQIVND (reference sequence). The V end lost 4 bases, the J end lost 1 base, and 7 bases lay between the germline ends. The CDR3 extends over 13 amino acids. In DNA, the CDR3 is TGTGCCAGTAGTAGTATCGGGAACACTGAAGCTTTCTTT. The encoded protein is CASSSIGNTEAFF.

This clone came up a few times. V gene TRBV5-1 combines with J gene TRBJ2-7; D gene uncertain. Germline V lookup: CDR1 SGHRS, CDR2 YFSETQ. The CDR3 length is 14 residues. The V end was cut by 3 bases, the J end by 2 bases, with 12 bases between. The CDR3 region is CASSSEESAYEQYF. The CDR3 DNA sequence: TGCGCCAGCAGCTCAGAGGAGTCGGCCTACGAGCAGTACTTC.

This clone was observed once. V usage is TRBV5-1 and J usage is TRBJ2-5, with 10 bases matching TRBD1. J was trimmed by 4 bases and V by 3 bases; bases with no gene match: 6. There are 15 residues in the CDR3. Germline CDR1 reads SGHRS; CDR2 reads YFSETQ. CDR3 region: CASSYGQGVVETQYF. The CDR3 nucleotides are TGCGCCAGCAGCTACGGACAGGGGGTCGTAGAGACCCAGTACTTC.

The chain combines TRBV27 with TRBJ2-1, with 7 bases aligning to TRBD2. The germline V gene has CDR1 MNHEY and CDR2 SMNVEV (reference sequence). The CDR3 spans 15 residues. Germline trimming cut 1 base from V and 8 bases from J; bases unmatched to any gene: 8. CDR3 in DNA: TGTGCCAGCAGTTTATTAGGCGGGAGTAGCTATGAGCAGTTCTTC. It codes for CASSLLGGSSYEQFF.

V gene TRBV7-2 combines with J gene TRBJ2-4; D is possibly TRBD1 (5 bases). The CDR3 has 16 residues. CDR1 is SGHTA and CDR2 is FQGNSA in the germline V gene. With 5 bases removed from V and 0 bases from J, the gap between germline ends came to 14 bases. The chain's CDR3 is CASSATGILAKNIQYF. The CDR3 DNA is TGTGCCAGCAGCGCTACAGGCATACTAGCCAAAAACATTCAGTACTTC.

The V gene is TRBV7-8, the J gene TRBJ2-6; a possible D gene is TRBD1 (5 bases). Germline values: CDR1 SGHVS, CDR2 FQNEAQ. The V end lost 1 base, the J end lost 2 bases, and 9 bases lay between the germline ends. The CDR3 spans 16 residues. The CDR3 reads CASSLGVRAGANVLTF. For the CDR3, the DNA is TGTGCCAGCAGCTTAGGTGTCAGGGCTGGGGCCAACGTCCTGACTTTC.

This clone was observed once. This chain connects TRBV7-9 to TRBJ2-7; 9 nucleotides align to TRBD1. The CDR3 extends over 14 amino acids. In germline, CDR1 is SEHNR, CDR2 FQNEAQ (reference sequence). V shed 3 bases, J shed 6 bases, and the junction held 6 bases outside the gene matches. CDR3 in amino acids: CASSFGTGSSEQYF. The CDR3 DNA reads as TGTGCCAGCAGCTTCGGGACAGGGTCGAGCGAGCAGTACTTC.

The rearrangement joins TRBV6-2 or TRBV6-3 to TRBJ2-3, with 10 positions matching TRBD1. V trimming: 2 bases; J trimming: 3 bases; junction bases outside the gene matches: 5. The germline gives CDR1 MNHEY, CDR2 SVGEGT. The CDR3 runs 16 residues. The CDR3 region is CASSYGEGQGTDTQYF. The CDR3 DNA follows: TGTGCCAGCAGTTACGGGGAGGGACAGGGGACAGATACGCAGTATTTT.

The chain couples TRBV24-1 to TRBJ2-7; tentative D call: TRBD1 (5 bases). Germline-derived CDR1 and CDR2 are KGHDR and SFDVKD. The CDR3 sequence is 13 residues long. Trimming cost V 9 bases and J 1 base, with 12 bases left between them. CDR3 coding DNA: TGTGCCACCCGGACAAAAAAGTCCTACGAGCAGTACTTC. It translates to CATRTKKSYEQYF.

The rearrangement links TRBV7-2 to TRBJ2-1; TRBD2 matches at 10 bases. Germline trimming cut 5 bases from V and 2 bases from J; bases unmatched to any gene: 6. This CDR3 contains 16 residues. From germline, CDR1 is SGHTA and CDR2 FQGNSA. DNA of the CDR3: TGTGCCAGCAGCCCACGCAGCGGGAGGGCCTACAATGAGCAGTTCTTC. Translated: CASSPRSGRAYNEQFF. Drawing the rest from reference TRBV7-2 and TRBJ2-1, the complete variable domain is GAGVSQSPSNKVTEKGKDVELRCDPISGHTALYWYRQSLGQGLEFLIYFQGNSAPDKSGLPSDRFSAERTGGSVSTLTIQRTQQEDSAVYLCASSPRSGRAYNEQFFGPGTRLTVL.

The sample holds a few counts of this clone. This chain connects TRBV4-3 to TRBJ2-2; 9 bases are shared with TRBD1. Germline V gene data show CDR1 as LGHNA and CDR2 as YSLEER. The CDR3 consists of 16 residues. The ends lost 1 base at V and 3 bases at J; junction bases unmatched: 3. CDR3 in amino acids: CASSQVGTGYTGELFF. The CDR3, as DNA: TGCGCCAGCAGCCAAGTTGGGACAGGGTACACCGGGGAGCTGTTTTTT.

CDR3 nucleotides: TGCAGTGCTCCCGACAGCGCTCTAACGTACTTC. It specifies CSAPDSALTYF. The chain links TRBV20-1 to TRBJ2-5, with D possibly matching TRBD1 (5 bases). CDR3 length: 11 amino acids. The germline V gene encodes CDR1 DFQATT and CDR2 SNEGSKA (reference sequence). V lost 5 bases and J lost 13, with 17 bases in between.

The CDR3 loop reads CASSSGSSGGTQETQYF. For the CDR3, the DNA is TGTGCCAGCAGCTCCGGGAGTAGCGGGGGAACCCAAGAGACCCAGTACTTC. The genes are TRBV9 and TRBJ2-5; 9 bases fit TRBD2. The germline V gene has CDR1 SGDLS and CDR2 YYNGEE. The length of the CDR3 is 17 residues. V was clipped by 4 bases and J by 1 base; unmatched bases: 11.